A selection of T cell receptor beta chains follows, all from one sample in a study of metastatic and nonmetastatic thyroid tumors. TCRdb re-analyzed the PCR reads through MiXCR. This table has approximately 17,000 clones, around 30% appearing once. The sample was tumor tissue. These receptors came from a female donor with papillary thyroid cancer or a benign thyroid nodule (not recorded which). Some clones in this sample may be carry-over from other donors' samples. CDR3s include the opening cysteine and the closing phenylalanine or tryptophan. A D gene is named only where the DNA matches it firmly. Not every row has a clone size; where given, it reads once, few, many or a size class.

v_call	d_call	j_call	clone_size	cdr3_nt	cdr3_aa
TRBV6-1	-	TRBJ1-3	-	TGTGCCAGTACTAGGGCTCCTGGAAACACCATATATTTT	CASTRAPGNTIYF
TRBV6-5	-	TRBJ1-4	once	TGTGCCAGCAGTCCCTCGGGTCTTTCGGATGAAAAACTGTTTTTT	CASSPSGLSDEKLFF
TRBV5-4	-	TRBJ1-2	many	TGTGCCAGCAGCTTGGAAGACTATAGCTACACCTTC	CASSLEDYSYTF
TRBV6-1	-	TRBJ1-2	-	TGTGTCAGCAGCCTCAGGGAGGACTATGGCTACACCTTC	CVSSLREDYGYTF
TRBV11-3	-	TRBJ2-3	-	TGTGCCAGCAGCTTAGGACAGGCAGATACGCAGTATTTT	CASSLGQADTQYF
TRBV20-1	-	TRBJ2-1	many	TGCAGTGCTCAGGACAGTCAATGGGAGTTCTTC	CSAQDSQWEFF
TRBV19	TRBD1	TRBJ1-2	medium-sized	TGTGCCAGTAGCCCAGGGACAGCTACTAACTATGGCTACACCTTC	CASSPGTATNYGYTF
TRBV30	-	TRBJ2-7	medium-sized	TGTGCCTGGTCTCGACAGGACTCCTACGAGCAGTACTTC	CAWSRQDSYEQYF
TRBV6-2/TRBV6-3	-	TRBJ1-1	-	TGTGCCAGCATTCCAAACCAATGGGCTGAAGCTTTCTTT	CASIPNQWAEAFF
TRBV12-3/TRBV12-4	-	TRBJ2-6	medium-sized	TGTGCCAGCAGCTCGGGAGGGGGCGGGGCCAACGTCCTGACTTTC	CASSSGGGGANVLTF
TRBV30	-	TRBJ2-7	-	TGTGCCTGGAGTGTAGTGTCCCACTACGAGCAGTACTTC	CAWSVVSHYEQYF
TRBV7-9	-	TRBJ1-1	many	TGTGCCAGCAGCTTAGAAGGACAATGGGATAATGAAGCTTTCTTT	CASSLEGQWDNEAFF
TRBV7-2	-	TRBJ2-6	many	TGTGCCACCAAACGGGGCTCTGGGGCCAACGTCCTGACTTTC	CATKRGSGANVLTF
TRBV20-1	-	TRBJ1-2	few	TGCAGTGCTTCGCCCCGGGACATTAATGGCTACACCTTC	CSASPRDINGYTF
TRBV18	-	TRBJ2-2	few	TGTGCCAGCTCACCAGGGCGTGGTATAAACACCGGGGAGCTGTTTTTT	CASSPGRGINTGELFF
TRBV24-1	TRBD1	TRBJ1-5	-	TGTGCCACCAGTGATTTGTCCGGGACAGAAGTAGGTCAGCCCCAGCATTTT	CATSDLSGTEVGQPQHF
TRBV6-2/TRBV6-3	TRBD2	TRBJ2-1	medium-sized	TGTGCCAGCAGTTACCTAGCGGGCTCCTACAATGAGCAGTTCTTC	CASSYLAGSYNEQFF
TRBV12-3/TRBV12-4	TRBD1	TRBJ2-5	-	TGTGCCAGCAGTTTAGCCCCACCGGGACAGGGGATTCAAGAGACCCAGTACTTC	CASSLAPPGQGIQETQYF
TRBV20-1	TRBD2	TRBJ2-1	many	TGCAGTGCCACGCCGGCTAGCGGGAGTGTTGCTTACAATGAGCAGTTCTTC	CSATPASGSVAYNEQFF
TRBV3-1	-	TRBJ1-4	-	TGTGCCATCAGCCAGACCGTCGGCCCTGCGCCTGAAAAACTGTTTTTT	CAISQTVGPAPEKLFF
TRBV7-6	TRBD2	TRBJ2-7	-	TGTGCCAGCAGCACCGGGACTAGCGGGACCGAGCAGTACTTC	CASSTGTSGTEQYF
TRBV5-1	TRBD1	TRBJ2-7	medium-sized	TGCGCCAGCAGCTTGGCCGGGACAGGGTCCTCCTACGAGCAGTACTTC	CASSLAGTGSSYEQYF
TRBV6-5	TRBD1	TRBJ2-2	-	TGTGCCAGCAGTTACTCACCGGGACAGGGGTCGACCGGGGAGCTGTTTTTT	CASSYSPGQGSTGELFF
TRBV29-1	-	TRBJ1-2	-	TGCAGCGACCGGGCGGCCGATGGCTACACCTTC	CSDRAADGYTF
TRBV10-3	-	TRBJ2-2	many	TGTGCCATCAGTGAGGACTTACCGAACACCGGGGAGCTGTTTTTT	CAISEDLPNTGELFF
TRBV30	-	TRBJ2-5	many	TGTGCCTGGAGTTTCTCACAGGGTAGAGAGACCCAGTACTTC	CAWSFSQGRETQYF
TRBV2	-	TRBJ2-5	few	TGTGCCAGCCAGGGAGGAGAGACCCAGTACTTC	CASQGGETQYF
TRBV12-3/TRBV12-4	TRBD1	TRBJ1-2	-	TGTGTCAGCAGTTACAGGGGAGACTATGGCTACACCTTC	CVSSYRGDYGYTF
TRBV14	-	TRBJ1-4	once	TGTGCCAGCAGCCCCGATGACGGGAATGAAAAACTGTTTTTT	CASSPDDGNEKLFF
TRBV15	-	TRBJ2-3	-	TGTGCCATATCGGGAGGCACAGATACGCAGTATTTT	CAISGGTDTQYF
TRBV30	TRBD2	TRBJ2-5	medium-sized	TGTGCCACCCCCGCAGCAGCGGGAGGTCAAGAGACCCAGTACTTC	CATPAAAGGQETQYF
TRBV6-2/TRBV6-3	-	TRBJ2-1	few	TGTGCCAGCATCCGCGTACGGATCCTTTACAATGAGCAGTTCTTC	CASIRVRILYNEQFF
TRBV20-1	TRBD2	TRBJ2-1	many	TGCAGTGCCTCGGGGGGTAGCGGGAGGTGGGATGAGCAGTTCTTC	CSASGGSGRWDEQFF
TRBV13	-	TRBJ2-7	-	TGTGCCAGCAGCTTAGATCTCGACGAGCAGTACTTC	CASSLDLDEQYF
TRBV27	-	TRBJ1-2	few	TGTGCCAGCAGTTTATCCTTCGGGGTCTATGGCTACACCTTC	CASSLSFGVYGYTF
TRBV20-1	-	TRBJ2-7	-	TGCAGTGCTACCCGGCTTTACGAGCAATACTTC	CSATRLYEQYF
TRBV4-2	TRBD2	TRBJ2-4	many	TGTGCCAGCAGCCTAGTAGCGGGAGAGGACATTCAGTACTTC	CASSLVAGEDIQYF
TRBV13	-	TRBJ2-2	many	TGTGCCAGCAGCTTTAGCCGCGGGTTGGGCACCGGGGAGCTGTTTTTT	CASSFSRGLGTGELFF
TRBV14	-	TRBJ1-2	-	TGTGCCAGCAGCCCGGCCCCGGGGAACTATGGCCACACCTTC	CASSPAPGNYGHTF
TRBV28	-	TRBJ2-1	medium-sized	TGTGCCAGCAGTTTACGAAGGGACTCAAGCTCCTACAATGAGCAGTTCTTC	CASSLRRDSSSYNEQFF
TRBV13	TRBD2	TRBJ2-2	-	TGTGCCACCAGCACGCCGGGGGGGTCGGACACCGGGGATCTGTTTTTT	CATSTPGGSDTGDLFF
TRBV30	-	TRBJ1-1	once	TGTGCCTGGAGTGGAGGGTGCACTGCTTTCTTT	CAWSGGCTAFF
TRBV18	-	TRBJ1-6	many	TGTGCCAGCTCTCGGGACATCACACGGAATTCACCCCTCCACTTT	CASSRDITRNSPLHF
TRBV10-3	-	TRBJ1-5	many	TGTGCCATCAGTGAACGGGCGGGGGGTCAGCCCCAGCATTTT	CAISERAGGQPQHF
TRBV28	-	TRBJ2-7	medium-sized	TGTGCCAGCAGTTTGGGGGGACAGAACTACGAGCAGTACTTC	CASSLGGQNYEQYF
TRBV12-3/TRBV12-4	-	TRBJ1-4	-	TGTGCCAGCAGGCTACGGGAGGATGAAAAACTGTTTTTT	CASRLREDEKLFF
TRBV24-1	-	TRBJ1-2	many	TGTGCCACCAGTGCGACCACAGCCCCCGATGCTAACTATGGCTACACCTTC	CATSATTAPDANYGYTF
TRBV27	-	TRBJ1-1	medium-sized	TGTGCCAGCAGTAATCAGATTTCTGAAGCTTTCTTT	CASSNQISEAFF
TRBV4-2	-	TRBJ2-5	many	TGTGCCAGCAGCCAAGGGATAAAAGAGACCCAGTACTTC	CASSQGIKETQYF
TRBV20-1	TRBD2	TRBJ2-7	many	TGCAGTGCCACCGGACTAGCGGGACCCTACGAGCAGTACTTC	CSATGLAGPYEQYF
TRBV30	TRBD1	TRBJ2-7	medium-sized	TGTGCCGGGCACAGGGGGCAGTACGAGCAGTACTTC	CAGHRGQYEQYF